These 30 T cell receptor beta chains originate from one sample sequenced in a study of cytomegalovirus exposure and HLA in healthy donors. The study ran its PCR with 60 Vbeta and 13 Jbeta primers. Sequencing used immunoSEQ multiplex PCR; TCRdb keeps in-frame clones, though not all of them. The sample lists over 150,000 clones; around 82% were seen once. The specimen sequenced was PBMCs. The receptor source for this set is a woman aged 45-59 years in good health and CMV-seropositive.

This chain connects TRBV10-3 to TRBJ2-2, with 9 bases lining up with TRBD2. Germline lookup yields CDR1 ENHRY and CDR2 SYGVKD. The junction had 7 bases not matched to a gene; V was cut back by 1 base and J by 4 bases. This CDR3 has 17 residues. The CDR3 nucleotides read TGTGCCATCAGTGAGTTTGGCGGGGGGGCCCTCACCGGGGAGCTGTTTTTT. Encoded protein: CAISEFGGGALTGELFF.

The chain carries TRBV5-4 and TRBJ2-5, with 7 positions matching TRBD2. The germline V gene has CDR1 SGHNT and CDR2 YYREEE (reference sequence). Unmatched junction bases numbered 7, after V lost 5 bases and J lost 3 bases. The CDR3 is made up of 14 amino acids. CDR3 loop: CASRFFGGKETQYF. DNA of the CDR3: TGTGCCAGCAGATTCTTCGGGGGGAAAGAGACCCAGTACTTC.

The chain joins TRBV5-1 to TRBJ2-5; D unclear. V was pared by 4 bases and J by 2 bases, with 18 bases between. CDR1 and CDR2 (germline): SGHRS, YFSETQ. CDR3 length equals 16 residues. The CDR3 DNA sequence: TGCGCCAGCAGCAGAGGCACCCTCACGACTCAAGAGACCCAGTACTTC. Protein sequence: CASSRGTLTTQETQYF. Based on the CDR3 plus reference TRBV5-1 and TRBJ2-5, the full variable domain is KAGVTQTPRYLIKTRGQQVTLSCSPISGHRSVSWYQQTPGQGLQFLFEYFSETQRNKGNFPGRFSGRQFSNSRSEMNVSTLELGDSALYLCASSRGTLTTQETQYFGPGTRLLVL.

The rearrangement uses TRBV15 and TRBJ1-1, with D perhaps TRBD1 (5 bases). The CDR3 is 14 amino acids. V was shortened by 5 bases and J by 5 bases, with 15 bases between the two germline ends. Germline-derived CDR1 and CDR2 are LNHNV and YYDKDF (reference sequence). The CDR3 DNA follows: TGTGCCACCAGCGGTGTTTTGGGGGGTACTGAAGCTTTCTTT. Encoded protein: CATSGVLGGTEAFF.

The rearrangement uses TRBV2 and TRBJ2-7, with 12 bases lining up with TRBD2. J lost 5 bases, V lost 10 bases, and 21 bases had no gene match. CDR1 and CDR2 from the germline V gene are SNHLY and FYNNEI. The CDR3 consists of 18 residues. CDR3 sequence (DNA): TGTGCCATCGGCCCCCCTAGCGGGGGGGCTCGGCACCAGGACGAGCAGTACTTC. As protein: CAIGPPSGGARHQDEQYF. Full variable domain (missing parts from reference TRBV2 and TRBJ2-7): EPEVTQTPSHQVTQMGQEVILRCVPISNHLYFYWYRQILGQKVEFLVSFYNNEISEKSEIFDDQFSVERPDGSNFTLKIRSTKLEDSAMYFCAIGPPSGGARHQDEQYFGPGTRLTVT.

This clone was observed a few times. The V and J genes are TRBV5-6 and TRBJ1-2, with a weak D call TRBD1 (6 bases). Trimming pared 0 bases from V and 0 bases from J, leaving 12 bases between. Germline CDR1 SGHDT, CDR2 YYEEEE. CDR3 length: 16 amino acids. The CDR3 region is CASSLEGGTSNYGYTF. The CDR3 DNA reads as TGTGCCAGCAGCTTGGAAGGGGGAACTTCTAACTATGGCTACACCTTC.

CDR3 nucleotides: TGTGCCAGCAGCTCGACTATCCCCTACGAGCAGTACTTC. As protein: CASSSTIPYEQYF. This sequence joins TRBV7-8 and TRBJ2-7; TRBD2 might be the D (5 bases). Looked up from germline, CDR1 is SGHVS and CDR2 is FQNEAQ. Between the trimmed V and J ends, which lost 4 bases and 2 bases, there was a span of 9 bases. This CDR3 region has 13 residues.

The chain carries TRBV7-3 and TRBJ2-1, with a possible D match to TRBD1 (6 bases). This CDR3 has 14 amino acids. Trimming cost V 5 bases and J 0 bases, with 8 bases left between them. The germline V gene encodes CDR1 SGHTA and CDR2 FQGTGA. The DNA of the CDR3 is TGTGCCAGCAGCAAGGACAGCTCCTACAATGAGCAGTTCTTC. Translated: CASSKDSSYNEQFF. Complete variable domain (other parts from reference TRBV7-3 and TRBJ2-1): GAGVSQTPSNKVTEKGKYVELRCDPISGHTALYWYRQSLGQGPEFLIYFQGTGAADDSGLPNDRFFAVRPEGSVSTLKIQRTERGDSAVYLCASSKDSSYNEQFFGPGTRLTVL.

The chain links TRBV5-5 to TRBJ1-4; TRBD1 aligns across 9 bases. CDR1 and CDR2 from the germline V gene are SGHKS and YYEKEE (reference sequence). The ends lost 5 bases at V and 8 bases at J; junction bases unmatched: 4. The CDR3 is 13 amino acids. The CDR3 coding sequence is TGTGCCAGCAGAAGGACAGGGGAGGAAAAACTGTTTTTT. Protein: CASRRTGEEKLFF.

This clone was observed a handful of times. CDR3 in amino acids: CASSEWGEGNQPQHF. CDR3 in DNA: TGTGCCAGCAGTGAATGGGGGGAGGGCAATCAGCCCCAGCATTTT. This chain connects TRBV25-1 to TRBJ1-5; TRBD1 might be the D (5 bases). The CDR3 totals 15 residues. Germline CDR1 and CDR2: MGHDK and SYGVNS. The V end was cut by 1 base, the J end by 2 bases, with 9 bases between.

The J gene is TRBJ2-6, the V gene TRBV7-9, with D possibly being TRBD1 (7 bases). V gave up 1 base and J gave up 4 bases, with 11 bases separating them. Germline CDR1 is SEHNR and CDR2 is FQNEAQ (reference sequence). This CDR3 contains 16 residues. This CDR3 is CASSLVEGAGANVLTF. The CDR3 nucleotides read TGTGCCAGCAGCTTAGTGGAGGGGGCCGGGGCCAACGTCCTGACTTTC.

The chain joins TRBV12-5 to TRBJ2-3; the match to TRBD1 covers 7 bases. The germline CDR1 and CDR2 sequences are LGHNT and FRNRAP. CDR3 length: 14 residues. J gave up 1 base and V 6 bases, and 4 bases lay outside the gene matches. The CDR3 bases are TGTGCTAGTGGGGGGCAGGGGGGCACAGATACGCAGTATTTT. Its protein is CASGGQGGTDTQYF.

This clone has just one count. The CDR3 DNA sequence: TGTGCCAGCAGGGATAGCGGGAAGAATGAGCAGTTCTTC. Its protein product is CASRDSGKNEQFF. This chain uses TRBV6-5 with TRBJ2-1, with 8 bases fitting TRBD2. The CDR3 has 13 residues. Germline values: CDR1 MNHEY, CDR2 SVGAGI. Trimming removed 6 bases from V and 7 bases from J; junction bases left unmatched: 5.

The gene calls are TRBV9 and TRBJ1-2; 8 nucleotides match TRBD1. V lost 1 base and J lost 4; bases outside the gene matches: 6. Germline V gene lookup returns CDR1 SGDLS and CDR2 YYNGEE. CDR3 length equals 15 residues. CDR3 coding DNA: TGTGCCAGCAGCGTAACTTCGGACAGGGCCTATGGCTACACCTTC. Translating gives CASSVTSDRAYGYTF.

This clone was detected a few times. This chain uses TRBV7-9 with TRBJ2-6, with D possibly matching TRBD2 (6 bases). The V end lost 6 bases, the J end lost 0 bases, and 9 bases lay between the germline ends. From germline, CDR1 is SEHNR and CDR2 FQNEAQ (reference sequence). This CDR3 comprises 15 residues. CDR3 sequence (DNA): TGTGCCAGCAGTCTAGCGTTCTCTGGGGCCAACGTCCTGACTTTC. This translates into CASSLAFSGANVLTF.

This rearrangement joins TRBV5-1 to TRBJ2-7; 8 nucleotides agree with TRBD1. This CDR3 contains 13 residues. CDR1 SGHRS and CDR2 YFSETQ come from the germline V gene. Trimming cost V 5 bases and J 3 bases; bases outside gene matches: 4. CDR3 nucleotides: TGCGCCAGCAGAGTGGGACAGGACTACGAGCAGTACTTC. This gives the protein CASRVGQDYEQYF.

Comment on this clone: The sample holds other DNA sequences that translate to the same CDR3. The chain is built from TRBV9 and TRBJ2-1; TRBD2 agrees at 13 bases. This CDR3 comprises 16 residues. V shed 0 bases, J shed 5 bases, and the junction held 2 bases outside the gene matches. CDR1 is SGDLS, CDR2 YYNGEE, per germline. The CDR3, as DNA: TGTGCCAGCAGCGTAGTTGGACTAGCGGGGGACAATGAGCAGTTCTTC. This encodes CASSVVGLAGDNEQFF. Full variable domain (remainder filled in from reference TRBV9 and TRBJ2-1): DSGVTQTPKHLITATGQRVTLRCSPRSGDLSVYWYQQSLDQGLQFLIQYYNGEERAKGNILERFSAQQFPDLHSELNLSSLELGDSALYFCASSVVGLAGDNEQFFGPGTRLTVL.

The CDR3 DNA follows: TGCAGCGTGAAGCGGGGGCTCACAGATACGCAGTATTTT. Its translation is CSVKRGLTDTQYF. This chain links TRBV29-1 with TRBJ2-3; 8 bases match TRBD2. The CDR3 totals 13 residues. With 6 bases clipped from V and 2 bases from J, the junction kept 4 bases outside the gene matches. Germline V lookup: CDR1 SQVTM, CDR2 ANQGSEA.

This CDR3 reads CASSLFGTGGNIQYF. The CDR3 DNA sequence: TGTGCCAGCAGCTTGTTTGGGACTGGTGGAAACATTCAGTACTTC. The chain combines TRBV5-6 with TRBJ2-4, with D possibly being TRBD2 (6 bases). In germline, CDR1 is SGHDT, CDR2 YYEEEE. V was clipped by 1 base and J by 6 bases, with 14 bases between them. The CDR3 sequence is 15 residues long.

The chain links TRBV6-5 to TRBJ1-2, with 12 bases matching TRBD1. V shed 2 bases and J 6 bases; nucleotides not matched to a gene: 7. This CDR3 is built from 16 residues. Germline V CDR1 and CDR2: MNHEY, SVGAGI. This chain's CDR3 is CASSYVGDRGLNGYTF. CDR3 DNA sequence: TGTGCCAGCAGTTACGTGGGGGACAGGGGGCTGAATGGCTACACCTTC.

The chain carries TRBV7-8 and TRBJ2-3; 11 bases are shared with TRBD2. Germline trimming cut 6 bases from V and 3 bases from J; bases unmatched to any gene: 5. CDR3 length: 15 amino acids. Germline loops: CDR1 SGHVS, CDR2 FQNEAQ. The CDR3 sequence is CASRETSGGTDTQYF. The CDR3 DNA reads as TGTGCCAGCAGAGAAACTAGCGGGGGTACAGATACGCAGTATTTT. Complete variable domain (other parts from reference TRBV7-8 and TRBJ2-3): GAGVSQSPRYKVAKRGQDVALRCDPISGHVSLFWYQQALGQGPEFLTYFQNEAQLDKSGLPSDRFFAERPEGSVSTLKIQRTQQEDSAVYLCASRETSGGTDTQYFGPGTRLTVL.

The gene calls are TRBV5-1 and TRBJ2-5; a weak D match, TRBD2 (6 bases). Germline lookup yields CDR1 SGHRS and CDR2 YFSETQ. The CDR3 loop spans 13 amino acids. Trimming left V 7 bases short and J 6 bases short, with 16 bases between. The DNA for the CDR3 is TGCGCCAGCGGTAGGGACTCCCCACAGACCCAGTACTTC. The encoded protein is CASGRDSPQTQYF.

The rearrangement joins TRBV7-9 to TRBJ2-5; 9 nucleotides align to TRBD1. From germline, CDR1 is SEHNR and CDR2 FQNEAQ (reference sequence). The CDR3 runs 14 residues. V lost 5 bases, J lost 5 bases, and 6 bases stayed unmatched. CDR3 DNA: TGTGCCAGCAGCCTACAGGGGGCGGGGGAGACCCAGTACTTC. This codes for CASSLQGAGETQYF.

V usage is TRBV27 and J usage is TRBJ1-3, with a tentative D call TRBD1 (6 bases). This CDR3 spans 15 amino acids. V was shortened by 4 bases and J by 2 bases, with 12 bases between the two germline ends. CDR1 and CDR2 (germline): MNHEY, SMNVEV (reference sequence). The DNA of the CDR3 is TGTGCCAGCAGTTCACAGGGCATTGCTGGAAACACCATATATTTT. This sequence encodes CASSSQGIAGNTIYF.

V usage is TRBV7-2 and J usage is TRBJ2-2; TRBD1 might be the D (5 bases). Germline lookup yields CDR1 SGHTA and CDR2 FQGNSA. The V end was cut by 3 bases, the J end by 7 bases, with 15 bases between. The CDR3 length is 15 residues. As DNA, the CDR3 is TGTGCCAGCAGCTTTGCCCAGGGTTTGGTCGGGGAGCTGTTTTTT. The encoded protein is CASSFAQGLVGELFF.

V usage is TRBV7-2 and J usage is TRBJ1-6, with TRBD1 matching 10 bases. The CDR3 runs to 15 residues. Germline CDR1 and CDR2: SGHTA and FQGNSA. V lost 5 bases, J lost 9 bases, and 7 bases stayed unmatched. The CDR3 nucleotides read TGTGCCAGCAGCCTCGCGGGACAGGGGACTTCACCCCTCCACTTT. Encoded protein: CASSLAGQGTSPLHF.

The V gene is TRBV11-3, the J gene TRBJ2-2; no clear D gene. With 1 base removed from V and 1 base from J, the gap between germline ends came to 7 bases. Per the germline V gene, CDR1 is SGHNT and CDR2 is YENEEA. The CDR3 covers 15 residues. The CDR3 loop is CASSLVTGNTGELFF. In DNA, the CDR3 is TGTGCCAGCAGCTTAGTGACGGGGAACACCGGGGAGCTGTTTTTT. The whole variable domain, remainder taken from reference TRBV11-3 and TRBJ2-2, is EAGVVQSPRYKIIEKKQPVAFWCNPISGHNTLYWYLQNLGQGPELLIRYENEEAVDDSQLPKDRFSAERLKGVDSTLKIQPAELGDSAVYLCASSLVTGNTGELFFGEGSRLTVL.

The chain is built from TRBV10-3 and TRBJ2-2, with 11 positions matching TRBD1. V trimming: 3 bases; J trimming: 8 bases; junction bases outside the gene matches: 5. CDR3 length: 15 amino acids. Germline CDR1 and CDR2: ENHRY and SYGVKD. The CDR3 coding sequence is TGTGCCATCAGTGACCGGGACAGGGGGGCAGGGGAGCTGTTTTTT. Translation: CAISDRDRGAGELFF.

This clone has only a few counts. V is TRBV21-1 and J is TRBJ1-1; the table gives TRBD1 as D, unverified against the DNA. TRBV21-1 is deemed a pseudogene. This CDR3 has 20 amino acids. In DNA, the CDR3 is TGTGCCAGCAGCCATACCTTCCAGTGGGGACAGGGTGGAAGGAACACTGAAGCTTTCTTT. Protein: CASSHTFQWGQGGRNTEAFF.

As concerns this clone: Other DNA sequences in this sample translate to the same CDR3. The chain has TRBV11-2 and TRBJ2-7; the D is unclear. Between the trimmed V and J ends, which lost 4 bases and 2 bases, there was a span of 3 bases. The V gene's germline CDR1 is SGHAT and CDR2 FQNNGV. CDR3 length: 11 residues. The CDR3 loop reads CASSSTYEQYF. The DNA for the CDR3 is TGTGCCAGCAGCTCTACCTACGAGCAGTACTTC. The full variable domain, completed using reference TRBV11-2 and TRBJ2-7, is EAGVAQSPRYKIIEKRQSVAFWCNPISGHATLYWYQQILGQGPKLLIQFQNNGVVDDSQLPKDRFSAERLKGVDSTLKIQPAKLEDSAVYLCASSSTYEQYFGPGTRLTVT.